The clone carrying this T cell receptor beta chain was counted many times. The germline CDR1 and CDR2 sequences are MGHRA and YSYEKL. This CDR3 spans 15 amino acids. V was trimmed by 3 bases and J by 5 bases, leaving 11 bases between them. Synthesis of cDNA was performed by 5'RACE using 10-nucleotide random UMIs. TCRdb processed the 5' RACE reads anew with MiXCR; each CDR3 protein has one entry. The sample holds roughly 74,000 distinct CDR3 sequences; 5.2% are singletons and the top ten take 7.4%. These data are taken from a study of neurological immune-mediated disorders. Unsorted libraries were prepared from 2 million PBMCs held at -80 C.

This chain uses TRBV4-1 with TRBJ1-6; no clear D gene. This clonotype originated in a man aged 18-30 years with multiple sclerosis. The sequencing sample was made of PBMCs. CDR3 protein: CASSQGWSNNSPLHF. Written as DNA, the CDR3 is TGCGCCAGCAGCCAGGGGTGGAGTAATAATTCACCCCTCCACTTT.